A selection of T cell receptor beta chains follows, all from one sample in a study of cytomegalovirus exposure and HLA in healthy donors. Clones were read by immunoSEQ multiplex PCR, and TCRdb kept only the in-frame ones, dropping some. The data show some 110,000 clones, with about 82% seen just once and about 1.9% held by the top ten. The sequencing sample was made of PBMCs. The source is a man between 50 and 59 years old in good health and CMV-seronegative. The CDR3 runs from the conserved cysteine through the conserved F or W. The D gene is left open where the match is weak. Not all rows give a size; the values are once, few, many and, for expanded clones, a class.

>TRBD1|TRBJ1-2|TRBV2|NA
CASSNDRDRAYGYTF
TGTGCCAGCAGTAATGACCGGGACAGGGCCTATGGCTACACCTTC
>NA|TRBJ1-1|TRBV7-2|NA
CASSLATRDTEAFF
TGTGCCAGCAGCTTAGCCACGCGGGACACTGAAGCTTTCTTT
>NA|TRBJ1-1|TRBV9|NA
CASSVAITGGVDTEAFF
TGTGCCAGCAGCGTAGCTATTACAGGCGGCGTGGACACTGAAGCTTTCTTT
>NA|TRBJ1-1|TRBV27|NA
CASSIQGNTEAFF
TGTGCCAGCAGTATACAGGGGAACACTGAAGCTTTCTTT
>NA|TRBJ1-6|TRBV6-7|NA
CASSYSRELQKYSPLHF
TGTGCCAGCAGTTATTCCAGGGAACTGCAGAAGTATTCACCCCTCCACTTT
>TRBD2|TRBJ2-2|TRBV18|NA
CASSSNGGSNTGELFF
TGTGCCAGCTCATCAAACGGGGGGTCAAACACCGGGGAGCTGTTTTTT
>NA|TRBJ1-1|TRBV5-4|once
CASSSDGGAGKTEAFF
TGTGCCAGCAGTTCCGATGGGGGGGCTGGGAAGACTGAAGCTTTCTTT
>TRBD1|TRBJ1-1|TRBV18|NA
CASSPGQGLNTEAFF
TGTGCCAGCTCACCAGGACAGGGCTTGAACACTGAAGCTTTCTTT
>NA|TRBJ1-2|TRBV5-1|NA
CASSLGQGFGHGYTF
TGCGCCAGCAGCTTGGGTCAGGGTTTTGGTCATGGCTACACCTTC
>TRBD1|TRBJ1-5|TRBV6-5|NA
CASTPTGNQPQHF
TGTGCCAGCACTCCGACAGGGAATCAGCCCCAGCATTTT
>NA|TRBJ1-1|TRBV19|NA
CASRWGEGMISSAEAFF
TGTGCCAGTAGGTGGGGGGAGGGTATGATTTCGTCGGCTGAAGCTTTCTTT
>NA|TRBJ1-3|TRBV2|NA
CASSEIISGNTIYF
TGTGCCAGCAGTGAAATAATCTCTGGAAACACCATATATTTT
>TRBD2|TRBJ2-5|TRBV9|NA
CASTRLAGDETQYF
TGTGCCAGCACCAGACTAGCGGGGGACGAGACCCAGTACTTC
>NA|TRBJ1-1|TRBV10-3|NA
CATTTGYTEAFF
TGTGCCACCACAACAGGGTACACTGAAGCTTTCTTT
>TRBD1|TRBJ1-2|TRBV28|NA
CASSPAGGGYTF
TGTGCCAGCAGCCCGGCAGGGGGGGGCTACACCTTC
>NA|TRBJ2-3|TRBV5-1|NA
CASSTSTGRGSSTDTQYF
TGCGCCAGCAGCACCTCGACAGGGCGGGGATCTAGCACAGATACGCAGTATTTT
>NA|TRBJ2-1|TRBV6-6|NA
CASRFSANNEQFF
TGTGCCAGCAGGTTCAGCGCAAACAATGAGCAGTTCTTC
>TRBD2|TRBJ2-3|TRBV9|NA
CASSITSGPDTQYF
TGTGCCAGCAGCATTACTAGCGGGCCAGATACGCAGTATTTT
>TRBD1|TRBJ1-6|TRBV5-8|NA
CASPGDRVSYNSPLHF
TGTGCCAGCCCAGGGGACAGGGTTTCCTATAATTCACCCCTCCACTTT
>TRBD2|TRBJ2-5|TRBV19|NA
CASSIDRSVRGGETQYF
TGTGCCAGTAGTATAGATCGCAGCGTTCGGGGAGGGGAGACCCAGTACTTC
>TRBD1|TRBJ2-3|TRBV6-5|NA
CASRRTGADTQYF
TGTGCCAGCAGGCGGACAGGGGCAGATACGCAGTATTTT
>NA|TRBJ2-5|TRBV18|NA
CASSDRSYKRVQETQYF
TGTGCCAGCTCAGACCGGTCCTACAAACGGGTCCAAGAGACCCAGTACTTC
>NA|TRBJ1-1|TRBV25-1|NA
CASSESEGWTEAFF
TGTGCCAGCAGTGAATCGGAGGGGTGGACTGAAGCTTTCTTT
>TRBD1|TRBJ1-2|TRBV6-4|NA
CASSSGQGSGYTF
TGTGCCAGCAGCTCGGGACAGGGATCCGGCTACACCTTC
>NA|TRBJ2-3|TRBV10-3|NA
CAIRAREGTQYF
TGTGCCATCAGAGCGCGGGAAGGAACGCAGTATTTT
>TRBD1|TRBJ2-2|TRBV9|once
CASSPPNEGARTGELFF
TGTGCCAGCAGCCCCCCCAATGAGGGGGCGAGGACCGGGGAGCTGTTTTTT
>TRBD1|TRBJ1-2|TRBV7-9|NA
CASTQGAGLYGYTF
TGTGCCAGCACTCAGGGGGCAGGGCTCTATGGCTACACCTTC
>TRBD1|TRBJ2-2|TRBV5-4|NA
CASSPGTVGYGELFF
TGTGCCAGCAGCCCTGGGACAGTTGGTTACGGGGAGCTGTTTTTT
>NA|TRBJ2-7|TRBV21-1|NA
CASSKGTKFDIKTEQYF
TGTGCCAGCAGCAAAGGGACTAAGTTTGACATAAAGACCGAGCAGTACTTC
>TRBD1|TRBJ1-1|TRBV5-1|NA
CASSLDGAGGWTEAFF
TGCGCCAGCAGCTTGGATGGGGCAGGGGGCTGGACTGAAGCTTTCTTT
>NA|TRBJ2-2|TRBV5-1|few
CASSLEQITGELFF
TGCGCCAGCAGCTTGGAACAGATCACCGGGGAGCTGTTTTTT
>TRBD1|TRBJ1-5|TRBV28|NA
CASSVGQGNQPQHF
TGTGCCAGCAGTGTGGGACAGGGCAATCAGCCCCAGCATTTT
>TRBD1|TRBJ1-2|TRBV5-1|NA
CASSLVKGADGYTF
TGCGCCAGCAGCTTGGTAAAGGGGGCGGATGGCTACACCTTC
>NA|TRBJ2-1|TRBV5-1|NA
CASSLFRSSYNEQFF
TGCGCCAGCAGCTTGTTTCGGAGCTCCTACAATGAGCAGTTCTTC
>NA|TRBJ2-1|TRBV7-2|medium-sized
CASSPRGRGGDEQFF
TGTGCCAGCAGCCCCCGGGGAAGGGGGGGTGATGAGCAGTTCTTC